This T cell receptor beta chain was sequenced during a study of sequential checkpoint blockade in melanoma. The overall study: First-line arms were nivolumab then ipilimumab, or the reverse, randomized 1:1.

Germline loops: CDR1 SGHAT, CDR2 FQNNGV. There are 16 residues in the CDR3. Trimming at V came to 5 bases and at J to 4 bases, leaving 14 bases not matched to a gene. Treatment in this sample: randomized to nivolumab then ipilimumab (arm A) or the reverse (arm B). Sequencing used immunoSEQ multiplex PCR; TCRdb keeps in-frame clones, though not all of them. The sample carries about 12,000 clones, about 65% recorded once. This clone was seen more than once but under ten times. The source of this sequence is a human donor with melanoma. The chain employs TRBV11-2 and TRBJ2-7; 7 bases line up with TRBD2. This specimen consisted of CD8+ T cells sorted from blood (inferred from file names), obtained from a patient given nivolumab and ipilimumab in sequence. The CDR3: CASSPGASGDSYEQYF. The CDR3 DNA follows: TGTGCCAGCAGCCCCGGGGCCAGCGGGGACTCTTACGAGCAGTACTTC.